The sequence of this T cell receptor beta chain was determined in a study of blood T cell repertoires in COVID-19. While infection was still active, Seattle patients were enrolled and then followed longitudinally. Assay used: immunoSEQ multiplex PCR; TCRdb lists only in-frame clones, some missing. In the table there are under 250,000 clones, more than 75% of which are singletons. Germline CDR1 and CDR2: LGHNA and YSLEER. V shed 0 bases and J 7 bases; nucleotides not matched to a gene: 8. This CDR3 has 15 residues. Material: peripheral blood. The V gene is TRBV4-3, the J gene TRBJ2-5; 7 nucleotides match TRBD2. The source is a woman between 65 and 79 years old with COVID-19, enrolled during active disease. CDR3 nucleotide sequence: TGCGCCAGCAGCCAAGATGGGGCGGGAGCGGTGACCCAGTACTTC. This gives the protein CASSQDGAGAVTQYF.